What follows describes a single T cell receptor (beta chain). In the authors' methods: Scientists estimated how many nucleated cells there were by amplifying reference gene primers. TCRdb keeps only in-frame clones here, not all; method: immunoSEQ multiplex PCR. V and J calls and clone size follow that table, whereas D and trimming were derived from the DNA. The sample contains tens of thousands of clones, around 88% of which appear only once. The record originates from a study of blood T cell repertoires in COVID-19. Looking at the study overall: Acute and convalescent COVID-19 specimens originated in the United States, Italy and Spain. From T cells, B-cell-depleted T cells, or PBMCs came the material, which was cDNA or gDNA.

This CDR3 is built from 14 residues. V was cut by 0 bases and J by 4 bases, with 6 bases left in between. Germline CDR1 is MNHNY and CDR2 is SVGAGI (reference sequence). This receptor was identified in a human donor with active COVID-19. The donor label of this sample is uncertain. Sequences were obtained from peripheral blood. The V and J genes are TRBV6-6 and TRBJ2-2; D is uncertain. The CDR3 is CASSYSLGTGELFF. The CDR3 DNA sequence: TGTGCCAGCAGTTACTCTCTAGGCACCGGGGAGCTGTTTTTT.